Below, 15 T cell receptor beta chains from the same sample are listed, as sequenced in a study of blood T cell repertoires in COVID-19. The repertoire was sequenced with immunoSEQ multiplex PCR; TCRdb's copy has only in-frame clones and lacks some. The repertoire has around 360,000 clones, 80% to 90% of them found once; the top ten carry about 10%. Material for sequencing was peripheral blood. The receptors here all came from a woman between 25 and 40 years old with COVID-19, enrolled during active disease.

The chain recombines TRBV5-1 with TRBJ2-3; perhaps TRBD2 as D (6 bases). The germline V gene has CDR1 SGHRS and CDR2 YFSETQ. The V and J ends lost 0 bases and 6 bases respectively, with 11 bases between them. This CDR3 is 14 amino acids long. DNA for the CDR3: TGCGCCAGCAGCTTGGGTAGGGACTGGGATACGCAGTATTTT. Its protein product is CASSLGRDWDTQYF.

The chain uses TRBV2 and TRBJ2-7, with D possibly matching TRBD2 (6 bases). Germline V gene lookup returns CDR1 SNHLY and CDR2 FYNNEI. Trimming cost V 6 bases and J 2 bases, with 11 bases left between them. CDR3 length: 13 amino acids. The CDR3 loop is CASREEGTYEQYF. Here the CDR3 DNA reads TGTGCCAGCAGGGAGGAGGGCACCTACGAGCAGTACTTC.

The V and J genes are TRBV5-1 and TRBJ2-3; D is uncertain. This CDR3 is built from 13 residues. The V end was cut by 4 bases, the J end by 0 bases, with 6 bases between. Germline V CDR1 and CDR2: SGHRS, YFSETQ. The CDR3 here is CASSLDSTDTQYF. The CDR3 DNA follows: TGCGCCAGCAGCCTAGATAGCACAGATACGCAGTATTTT.

V is TRBV7-2 and J is TRBJ2-6; D remains ambiguous. Germline V lookup: CDR1 SGHTA, CDR2 FQGNSA. Trimming cost V 4 bases and J 3 bases, with 4 bases left between them. The CDR3 spans 13 residues. DNA for the CDR3: TGTGCCAGCAGCTATCTTGGGGCCAACGTCCTGACTTTC. Protein product: CASSYLGANVLTF.

The chain uses TRBV4-3 and TRBJ2-7; TRBD2 aligns across 7 bases. Germline lookup yields CDR1 LGHNA and CDR2 YSLEER. The V segment lost 0 bases and the J segment 1 base; nucleotides outside the gene matches: 12. This CDR3 region has 18 residues. The CDR3 loop is CASSQDVGGRGRSYEQYF. In nucleotides, the CDR3 is TGCGCCAGCAGCCAAGATGTGGGGGGACGCGGGAGATCCTACGAGCAGTACTTC.

This chain joins TRBV19 and TRBJ2-7; 9 nucleotides align to TRBD2. V lost 4 bases and J lost 3; bases outside the gene matches: 4. The V gene's germline CDR1 is LNHDA and CDR2 SQIVND (reference sequence). This CDR3 region has 14 residues. The CDR3, as DNA: TGTGCCAGTAGTAGCGCTAGCGGGAACTACGAGCAGTACTTC. Amino acids: CASSSASGNYEQYF. Supplemented by reference TRBV19 and TRBJ2-7, the full variable domain reads DGGITQSPKYLFRKEGQNVTLSCEQNLNHDAMYWYRQDPGQGLRLIYYSQIVNDFQKGDIAEGYSVSREKKESFPLTVTSAQKNPTAFYLCASSSASGNYEQYFGPGTRLTVT.

J is TRBJ2-7 and V is TRBV10-2, with 10 bases that match TRBD2. Germline trimming cut 8 bases from V and 2 bases from J; bases unmatched to any gene: 18. CDR3 length equals 18 residues. Germline V gives CDR1 WSHSY, CDR2 SAAADI. CDR3 DNA: TGCGCCAGCGGTCTCTCGGGGCTAGCGGGAGTAGTCCCCTACGAGCAGTACTTC. This gives the protein CASGLSGLAGVVPYEQYF.

This chain links TRBV16 with TRBJ1-5, with D unresolved. V was shortened by 2 bases and J by 1 base, with 9 bases between the two germline ends. Germline loops: CDR1 KGHSY, CDR2 FQNENV. The length of the CDR3 is 15 residues. This CDR3 is CASSQHAKSNQPQHF. CDR3 sequence (DNA): TGTGCCAGCAGCCAACATGCTAAAAGCAATCAGCCCCAGCATTTT.

V and J are TRBV11-3 and TRBJ2-2, with TRBD2 matching 8 bases. V dropped 5 bases and J dropped 2; count of bases not matched to a gene: 10. The germline CDR1 and CDR2 sequences are SGHNT and YENEEA. The CDR3 totals 17 residues. CDR3 protein: CASSRAGAGINTGELFF. The CDR3 nucleotides read TGTGCCAGCAGCAGAGCGGGGGCGGGGATTAACACCGGGGAGCTGTTTTTT.

The chain couples TRBV30 to TRBJ1-2; D remains ambiguous. V was pared by 4 bases and J by 0 bases, with 9 bases between. This CDR3 spans 13 amino acids. Germline CDR1 reads GTSNPN; CDR2 reads SVGIG (reference sequence). CDR3 nucleotides: TGTGCCTGGATGCGGCCCCCTAACTATGGCTACACCTTC. This gives the protein CAWMRPPNYGYTF.

The rearrangement links TRBV4-2 to TRBJ1-2; 8 bases fit TRBD1. The CDR3 length is 15 residues. Germline values: CDR1 LGHNA, CDR2 YNFKEQ. Unmatched junction bases numbered 6, after V lost 5 bases and J lost 1 base. This CDR3 reads CASSIRTGNNYGYTF. The DNA for the CDR3 is TGTGCCAGCAGCATCCGGACAGGGAATAACTATGGCTACACCTTC.

The V call is TRBV30, the J call TRBJ2-3; TRBD1 agrees at 8 bases. This CDR3 contains 14 residues. Germline loops: CDR1 GTSNPN, CDR2 SVGIG (reference sequence). V shed 6 bases, J shed 2 bases, and the junction held 7 bases outside the gene matches. The CDR3 nucleotides read TGTGCCTGCCAGATACAGGGGGTCACAGATACGCAGTATTTT. This codes for CACQIQGVTDTQYF.

The chain employs TRBV2 and TRBJ2-5; 7 positions agree with TRBD2. The junction had 9 bases not matched to a gene; V was cut back by 1 base and J by 7 bases. The length of the CDR3 is 15 residues. Germline V gives CDR1 SNHLY, CDR2 FYNNEI. The CDR3 region is CASSEEWSGARTQYF. The CDR3 DNA is TGTGCCAGCAGTGAAGAGTGGAGCGGGGCAAGGACCCAGTACTTC.

V gene TRBV2 combines with J gene TRBJ1-3, with 7 nucleotides matching TRBD1. V dropped 6 bases and J dropped 1; count of bases not matched to a gene: 9. Germline CDR1 is SNHLY and CDR2 is FYNNEI. The CDR3 is made up of 16 amino acids. The DNA for the CDR3 is TGTGCCAGCAGCGTAGGACAGGAAGGGTCTGGAAACACCATATATTTT. Translated: CASSVGQEGSGNTIYF.

The rearrangement uses TRBV28 and TRBJ2-7, with D possibly matching TRBD1 (5 bases). This CDR3 comprises 15 residues. CDR1 is MDHEN, CDR2 SYDVKM, per germline. Trimming took off 4 bases at V and 2 bases at J, with 15 bases between the two ends. The CDR3 spells CASSSPPAGTYEQYF. DNA for the CDR3: TGTGCCAGCAGTTCCCCCCCGGCAGGGACCTACGAGCAGTACTTC.